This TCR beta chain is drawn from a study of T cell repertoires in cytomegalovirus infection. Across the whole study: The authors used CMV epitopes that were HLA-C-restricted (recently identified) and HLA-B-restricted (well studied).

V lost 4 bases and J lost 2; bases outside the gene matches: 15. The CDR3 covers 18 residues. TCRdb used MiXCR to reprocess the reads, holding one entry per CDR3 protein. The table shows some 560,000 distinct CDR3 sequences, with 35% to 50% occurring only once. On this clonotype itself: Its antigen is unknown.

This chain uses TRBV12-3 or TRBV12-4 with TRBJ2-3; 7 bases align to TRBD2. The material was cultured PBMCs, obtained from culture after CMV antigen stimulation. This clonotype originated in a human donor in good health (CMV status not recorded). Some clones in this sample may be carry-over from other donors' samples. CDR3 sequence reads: CASSSSPGLAENTDTQYF. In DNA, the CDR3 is TGTGCCAGCAGTTCATCCCCAGGGCTAGCGGAGAACACAGATACGCAGTATTTT.